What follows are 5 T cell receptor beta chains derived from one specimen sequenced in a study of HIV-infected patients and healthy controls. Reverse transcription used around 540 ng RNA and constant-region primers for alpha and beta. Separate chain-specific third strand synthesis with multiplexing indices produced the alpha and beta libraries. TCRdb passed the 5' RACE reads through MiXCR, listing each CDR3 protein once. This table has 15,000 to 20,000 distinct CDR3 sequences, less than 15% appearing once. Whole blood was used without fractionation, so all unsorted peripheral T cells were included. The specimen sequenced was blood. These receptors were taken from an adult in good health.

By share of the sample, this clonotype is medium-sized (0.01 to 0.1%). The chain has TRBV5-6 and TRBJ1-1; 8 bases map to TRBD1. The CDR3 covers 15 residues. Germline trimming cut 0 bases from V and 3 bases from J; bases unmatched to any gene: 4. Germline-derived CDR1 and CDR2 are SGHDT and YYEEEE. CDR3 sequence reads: CASSLARTGHTEAFF. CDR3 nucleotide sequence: TGTGCCAGCAGCTTGGCTAGGACAGGGCACACTGAAGCTTTCTTT.

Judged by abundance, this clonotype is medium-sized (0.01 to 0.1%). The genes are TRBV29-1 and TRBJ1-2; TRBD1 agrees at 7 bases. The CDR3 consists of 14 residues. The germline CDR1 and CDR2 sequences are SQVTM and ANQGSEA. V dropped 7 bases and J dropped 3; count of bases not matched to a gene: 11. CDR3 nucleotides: TGCAGCGCCCTAGTGAGGGGGCCGGACTATGGCTACACCTTC. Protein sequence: CSALVRGPDYGYTF. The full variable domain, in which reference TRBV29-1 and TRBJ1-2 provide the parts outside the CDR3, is SAVISQKPSRDICQRGTSLTIQCQVDSQVTMMFWYRQQPGQSLTLIATANQGSEATYESGFVIDKFPISRPNLTFSTLTVSNMSPEDSSIYLCSALVRGPDYGYTFGSGTRLTVV.

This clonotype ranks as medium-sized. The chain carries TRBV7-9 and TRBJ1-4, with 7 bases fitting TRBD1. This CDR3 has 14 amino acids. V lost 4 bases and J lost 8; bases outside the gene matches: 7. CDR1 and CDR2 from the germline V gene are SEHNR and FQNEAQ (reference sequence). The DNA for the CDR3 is TGTGCCAGCAGCTCAGGGGGATTTAACGAAAAACTGTTTTTT. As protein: CASSSGGFNEKLFF.

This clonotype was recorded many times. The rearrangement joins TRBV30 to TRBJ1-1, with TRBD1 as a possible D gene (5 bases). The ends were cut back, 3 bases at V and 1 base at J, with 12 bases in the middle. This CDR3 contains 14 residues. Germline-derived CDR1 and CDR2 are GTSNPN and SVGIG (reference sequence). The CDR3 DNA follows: TGTGCCTGGAGAAAGACAGCCCAGAACACTGAAGCTTTCTTT. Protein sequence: CAWRKTAQNTEAFF.

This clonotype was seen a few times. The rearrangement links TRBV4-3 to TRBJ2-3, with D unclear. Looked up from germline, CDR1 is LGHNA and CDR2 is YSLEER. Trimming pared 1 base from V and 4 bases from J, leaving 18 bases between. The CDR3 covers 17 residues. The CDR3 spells CASSQGYTVSFADTQYF. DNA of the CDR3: TGCGCCAGCAGCCAAGGGTACACAGTCAGTTTTGCAGATACGCAGTATTTT.